This T cell receptor (beta chain) was identified in a study of control samples from healthy donors and cancer patients (TCRdb year 2020). Regarding this clone: Its binding antigen is unknown. No much larger clone is present one base from it, and per-base qualities are unavailable.

Trimming removed 5 bases from V and 1 base from J; the gene matches leave 11 bases unexplained. CDR1 and CDR2 were assigned from the germline V gene as MNHEY and SVGEGT. Reading from cysteine to phenylalanine, the CDR3 counts 17 amino acids. The retained sequence is limited to the CDR3, 51 bases, with the frame set at the first base. The receptor library was made with the immunoSEQ multiplex PCR assay. This immuneACCESS table, as held by TCRdb, lists in-frame sequences with V and J called but not all clones. Of the missing ones, under half trace to an unresolved V gene in checked studies; the others have no known cause. The sample contains 75,000 to 100,000 clones, more than 85% of them found a single time. The ten largest account for over 1% of the sample.

The chain uses TRBV6-2 or TRBV6-3 and TRBJ2-1, and TRBD2 matches 7 of the central bases. Sample: blood. The sequence derives from a woman aged 50 to 60 in good health. At the DNA level, the sequence is TGTGCCAGCAGTCAGGGTATGGTAGCGGGTTCCTACAATGAGCAGTTCTTC. Its protein reads: CASSQGMVAGSYNEQFF.